This is a list of T cell receptor beta chains from one sample in a study of shared clonotypes between healthy human individuals. Assay used: immunoSEQ multiplex PCR; TCRdb lists only in-frame clones, some missing. The table includes 2,500,000 or so clones, under 95% detected once. The sequencing sample was made of naive CD4+ T cells from PBMCs. All receptors derive from a man aged 18 to 30 in good health. Some clones in this sample may be carry-over from other donors' samples. Each CDR3 is given with its conserved first and last residue. The D gene is left open where the match is weak. Clone size is given for some rows only: seen once, a few or many times, or a class if the clone is expanded.

J gene: TRBJ2-1
D gene: -
V gene: TRBV27
clone size: -
CDR3 DNA: TGTGCCAGCAGTTCTCTTCGCGGCCCCGTAATGGATGAGCAGTTCTTC
CDR3 protein: CASSSLRGPVMDEQFF

J gene: TRBJ1-4
D gene: -
V gene: TRBV6-1
clone size: -
CDR3 DNA: TGTGCCAGCGGGTCGGAGGGAAATGAAAAACTGTTTTTT
CDR3 protein: CASGSEGNEKLFF

J gene: TRBJ1-4
D gene: -
V gene: TRBV30
clone size: few
CDR3 DNA: TGTGCCTGGAGTGTACCGGGGATTGAAAAACTGTTTTTT
CDR3 protein: CAWSVPGIEKLFF

J gene: TRBJ2-2
D gene: -
V gene: TRBV9
clone size: -
CDR3 DNA: TGTGCCAGCAGCCAGGCCGAAGGGGTAGCCGGGGAGCTGTTTTTT
CDR3 protein: CASSQAEGVAGELFF

J gene: TRBJ2-1
D gene: -
V gene: TRBV9
clone size: -
CDR3 DNA: TGTGCCAGCAGCGTACAGGTATACAATGAGCAGTTCTTC
CDR3 protein: CASSVQVYNEQFF

J gene: TRBJ2-1
D gene: -
V gene: TRBV5-1
clone size: -
CDR3 DNA: TGCGCCAGCAGCTTGGACTTAGGGGATGAGCAGTTCTTC
CDR3 protein: CASSLDLGDEQFF

J gene: TRBJ2-3
D gene: TRBD2
V gene: TRBV4-1
clone size: once
CDR3 DNA: TGCGCCAGCAGCCCATTTGTAGCGGGAGGCACAGATACGCAGTATTTT
CDR3 protein: CASSPFVAGGTDTQYF

J gene: TRBJ1-4
D gene: -
V gene: TRBV10-3
clone size: -
CDR3 DNA: TGTGCCATTAAATACACCCCAACTAATGAAAAACTGTTTTTT
CDR3 protein: CAIKYTPTNEKLFF

J gene: TRBJ1-3
D gene: -
V gene: TRBV2
clone size: -
CDR3 DNA: TGTGCCAGCAGTGCGTCAGGACAAGTCTCTGGAAACACCATATATTTT
CDR3 protein: CASSASGQVSGNTIYF

J gene: TRBJ2-7
D gene: TRBD1
V gene: TRBV5-1
clone size: -
CDR3 DNA: TGCGCCAGCAGCTTTACCGGGACAGGGACAGGGCTTTTCTACGAGCAGTACTTC
CDR3 protein: CASSFTGTGTGLFYEQYF

J gene: TRBJ2-3
D gene: -
V gene: TRBV7-2
clone size: -
CDR3 DNA: TGTGCCAGCAGCTTGACAGGTAGCCGCACAGATACGCAGTATTTT
CDR3 protein: CASSLTGSRTDTQYF

J gene: TRBJ1-5
D gene: TRBD1
V gene: TRBV28
clone size: -
CDR3 DNA: TGTGCCAGCATCACGACCCCTGGAGCCGGGACAGGAGGCAATCAGCCCCAGCATTTT
CDR3 protein: CASITTPGAGTGGNQPQHF

J gene: TRBJ2-3
D gene: TRBD2
V gene: TRBV4-3
clone size: -
CDR3 DNA: TGCGCCAGCAGCCAATATTTAACGGGAGGGGGGACAGATACGCAGTATTTT
CDR3 protein: CASSQYLTGGGTDTQYF

J gene: TRBJ2-5
D gene: -
V gene: TRBV7-3
clone size: -
CDR3 DNA: TGTGCCAGCAGCTTAACGACCGGGACGGTGACCCAGTACTTC
CDR3 protein: CASSLTTGTVTQYF

J gene: TRBJ2-3
D gene: -
V gene: TRBV5-1
clone size: -
CDR3 DNA: TGCGCCAGCACGTCTAGGGGTCAAGGTGATACGCAGTATTTT
CDR3 protein: CASTSRGQGDTQYF

J gene: TRBJ1-2
D gene: -
V gene: TRBV27
clone size: -
CDR3 DNA: TGTGCCAGCAGTTCCCTAAGGCCCGGGGGGGGGACCCATGGCTACACCTTC
CDR3 protein: CASSSLRPGGGTHGYTF